What follows are 13 T cell receptor beta chains derived from one specimen sequenced in a study of T-cell memory formation after mild COVID-19. TCRdb used MiXCR to reprocess the 5' RACE reads, holding one entry per CDR3 protein. The sample shows almost 550,000 distinct CDR3 sequences, roughly 20% of them seen only once. The sequenced sample consisted of PBMCs or a T cell subset sorted from them (not recorded which). Source of these receptors: an adult woman who had mild COVID-19 (a few samples of this study predate the infection). Cell type and time point are not known.

The V and J genes are TRBV20-1 and TRBJ2-3, with a weak D call TRBD2 (6 bases). This CDR3 comprises 15 residues. V was pared by 1 base and J by 2 bases, with 13 bases between. Germline V gene data show CDR1 as DFQATT and CDR2 as SNEGSKA (reference sequence). The CDR3 DNA sequence: TGCAGTGCTAGAGGGCGGGGATGGGCCACAGATACGCAGTATTTT. Encoded protein: CSARGRGWATDTQYF.

This clonotype occurred a few times. The rearrangement uses TRBV11-2 and TRBJ2-2; 8 bases line up with TRBD1. The CDR3 totals 17 residues. CDR1 and CDR2 from the germline V gene are SGHAT and FQNNGV. With V trimmed by 3 bases and J by 0 bases, 6 bases remained unmatched. The CDR3 here is CASSLDRVSANTGELFF. CDR3 coding DNA: TGTGCCAGCAGCTTGGACAGGGTGTCTGCGAACACCGGGGAGCTGTTTTTT.

The chain couples TRBV9 to TRBJ1-1; no clear D. CDR3 length equals 16 residues. Germline V gives CDR1 SGDLS, CDR2 YYNGEE. The V end was cut by 2 bases, the J end by 1 base, with 15 bases between. The CDR3 DNA is TGTGCCAGCAGCGTTCACCCCAGTGGTCGGAACACTGAAGCTTTCTTT. Protein sequence: CASSVHPSGRNTEAFF. Filled out from reference TRBV9 and TRBJ1-1, the complete variable domain reads DSGVTQTPKHLITATGQRVTLRCSPRSGDLSVYWYQQSLDQGLQFLIQYYNGEERAKGNILERFSAQQFPDLHSELNLSSLELGDSALYFCASSVHPSGRNTEAFFGQGTRLTVV.

A few counts support this clonotype. The rearrangement uses TRBV12-3 or TRBV12-4 and TRBJ1-5; no reliable D call. V gave up 5 bases and J gave up 0 bases, with 5 bases separating them. This CDR3 is 13 amino acids long. Here the CDR3 reads CASSVYSNQPQHF. In DNA form, the CDR3 reads TGTGCCAGCAGTGTGTATAGCAATCAGCCCCAGCATTTT.

The gene calls are TRBV27 and TRBJ1-1; 11 nucleotides match TRBD1. The CDR3 consists of 12 residues. CDR1 and CDR2 from the germline V gene are MNHEY and SMNVEV (reference sequence). The V segment lost 6 bases and the J segment 7 bases; nucleotides outside the gene matches: 1. The chain's CDR3 is CASSGTGGEAFF. CDR3 coding DNA: TGTGCCAGCAGCGGGACAGGGGGTGAAGCTTTCTTT.

V and J are TRBV6-2 or TRBV6-3 and TRBJ2-3; 11 positions match TRBD2. The trim removed 2 bases at V and 2 bases at J, leaving 6 bases unmatched. The germline V gene has CDR1 MNHEY and CDR2 SVGEGT. This CDR3 spans 17 amino acids. The CDR3 spells CASSYGSSGGTTDTQYF. CDR3 sequence (DNA): TGTGCCAGCAGTTACGGATCTAGCGGGGGGACCACAGATACGCAGTATTTT.

The rearrangement uses TRBV4-3 and TRBJ1-5, with D uncertain. The CDR3 covers 13 residues. Trimming pared 2 bases from V and 6 bases from J, leaving 8 bases between. Per the germline V gene, CDR1 is LGHNA and CDR2 is YSLEER. DNA for the CDR3: TGCGCCAGCAGCCAATTTGCCGGTCAGCCCCAGCATTTT. Translation gives CASSQFAGQPQHF.

V is TRBV12-3 or TRBV12-4 and J is TRBJ2-5; TRBD1 matches at 8 bases. Losses at the gene ends were 8 bases for V and 4 bases for J; bases not matched to a gene: 6. The CDR3 extends over 13 amino acids. CDR3 sequence reads: CASGQGLSETQYF. DNA of the CDR3: TGTGCCAGCGGACAGGGACTTTCAGAGACCCAGTACTTC.

This sequence joins TRBV5-5 and TRBJ2-7; 9 nucleotides agree with TRBD1. Germline CDR1 is SGHKS and CDR2 is YYEKEE (reference sequence). The CDR3 covers 15 residues. Trimming cost V 4 bases and J 4 bases; bases outside gene matches: 9. The CDR3 protein is CASSLRTGEVYEQYF. The DNA of the CDR3 is TGTGCCAGCAGCCTGAGGACAGGGGAAGTATACGAGCAGTACTTC.

This clonotype showed up just a few times. This chain uses TRBV24-1 with TRBJ1-2; tentative D call: TRBD1 (6 bases). V was pared by 7 bases and J by 8 bases, with 16 bases between. Germline loops: CDR1 KGHDR, CDR2 SFDVKD. The CDR3 extends over 13 amino acids. The CDR3 DNA reads as TGTGCCACCAGCGCCTCGGGGACACGGGGCTACACCTTC. Translation: CATSASGTRGYTF.

This clonotype was detected a few times. The gene calls are TRBV9 and TRBJ2-2; possibly TRBD1 for D (6 bases). CDR1 and CDR2 from the germline V gene are SGDLS and YYNGEE. Trimming shortened V by 0 bases and J by 3 bases, and 9 bases separated the two germline ends. The CDR3 totals 15 residues. The CDR3 protein is CASSVVAGDTGELFF. Here the CDR3 DNA reads TGTGCCAGCAGCGTAGTAGCAGGGGACACCGGGGAGCTGTTTTTT.

The chain employs TRBV5-1 and TRBJ2-4, with D perhaps TRBD2 (6 bases). Trimming took off 0 bases at V and 0 bases at J, with 10 bases between the two ends. From germline, CDR1 is SGHRS and CDR2 YFSETQ. The CDR3 length is 16 residues. The CDR3 coding sequence is TGCGCCAGCAGCTTGGGTGGGACTTCAGCCAAAAACATTCAGTACTTC. Translation gives CASSLGGTSAKNIQYF.

The chain joins TRBV12-3 or TRBV12-4 to TRBJ2-5; 11 bases agree with TRBD2. Trimming at V came to 5 bases and at J to 4 bases, leaving 3 bases not matched to a gene. The length of the CDR3 is 14 residues. The CDR3 spells CASSRTSGPETQYF. The CDR3 nucleotides are TGTGCCAGCAGTCGGACTAGCGGGCCAGAGACCCAGTACTTC.